This TCR beta chain came from a study of OX40 agonist ivuxolimab in advanced cancers. General study points: In the 0.1-3.0 mg/kg groups, partial responders showed among the lowest expansion.

Some clones are missing from TCRdb's copy, which holds only in-frame ones; the method was immunoSEQ multiplex PCR. The sample records about 24,000 clones, 80% to 90% being singletons. This clone was found a few times. Its specificity is not known. The receptor was derived from an adult with an advanced solid tumor such as melanoma, head and neck, liver or kidney cancer. The starting material was CD4+ or CD8+ T cells sorted from blood, obtained in a trial of the OX40 agonist ivuxolimab.

The CDR3, as DNA: TGTGCCAGCAGTGATGGCGGGACTGGGGGGTGGACAGATACGCAGTATTTT. Its protein product is CASSDGGTGGWTDTQYF. The chain links TRBV2 to TRBJ2-3; D may be TRBD2 (6 bases). The CDR3 sequence is 17 residues long. The ends were cut back, 3 bases at V and 3 bases at J, with 19 bases in the middle. Per germline, CDR1 SNHLY and CDR2 FYNNEI.